The next 32 T cell receptor beta chains were all read from a single sample in a study of blood T cell repertoires in COVID-19. Using immunoSEQ multiplex PCR, the repertoire was profiled, and TCRdb retains in-frame clones only, with some absent. The table lists about 140,000 clones, about 90% of them singletons. Sequencing was performed on peripheral blood. The receptors originated from a man between 60 and 75 years old with active or convalescent COVID-19.

The chain has TRBV24-1 and TRBJ2-2; TRBD1 agrees at 10 bases. Germline V gene data show CDR1 as KGHDR and CDR2 as SFDVKD. With 4 bases clipped from V and 6 bases from J, the junction kept 7 bases outside the gene matches. The CDR3 covers 16 residues. CDR3 residues: CATSDRDRGTAGELFF. In DNA form, the CDR3 reads TGTGCCACCAGTGACCGGGACAGGGGTACCGCCGGGGAGCTGTTTTTT.

V usage is TRBV18 and J usage is TRBJ2-3; no clear D gene. Germline assignment: CDR1 KGHSH and CDR2 LQKENI. Trimming stripped 8 bases from V and 5 bases from J, with 20 bases between. The CDR3 has 15 residues. The CDR3 DNA reads as TGTGCCAGCCAAAGATCAGGCGTTCTCGGAGATACGCAGTATTTT. Encoded protein: CASQRSGVLGDTQYF.

This rearrangement joins TRBV19 to TRBJ2-1, with TRBD2 identical over 7 bases. CDR3 size: 17 residues. Unmatched junction bases numbered 7, after V lost 2 bases and J lost 0 bases. The germline V gene encodes CDR1 LNHDA and CDR2 SQIVND (reference sequence). The CDR3 here is CASSITTGGSSYNEQFF. CDR3 DNA: TGTGCCAGTAGTATAACGACGGGAGGAAGCTCCTACAATGAGCAGTTCTTC.

A note on this clone: Relative to the germline gene, one junction end is altered; a read error may explain this. The CDR3 loop reads CASSLGGGQKNIQYF. In DNA, the CDR3 is TGTGCCAGCAGTTTGGGAGGGGGCCAGAAAAACATTCAGTACTTC. The chain is built from TRBV5-6 and TRBJ2-4; D is tentatively TRBD1 or TRBD2 (7 bases each). The length of the CDR3 is 15 residues. CDR1 and CDR2 (germline): SGHDT, YYEEEE.

This chain joins TRBV6-5 and TRBJ2-7; TRBD2 aligns across 9 bases. J was trimmed by 5 bases and V by 7 bases; bases with no gene match: 6. This CDR3 contains 13 residues. Germline assignment: CDR1 MNHEY and CDR2 SVGAGI. In nucleotides, the CDR3 is TGTGCCAGCAAGCGGCGGGAGGGCCACGAGCAGTACTTC. It is translated as CASKRREGHEQYF.

A word on this clone: The sample carries other DNA sequences with the same CDR3. This chain connects TRBV6-6 to TRBJ1-1; 8 positions agree with TRBD1. Germline trimming cut 5 bases from V and 1 base from J; bases unmatched to any gene: 3. Germline V gene lookup returns CDR1 MNHNY and CDR2 SVGAGI (reference sequence). This CDR3 region has 14 residues. CDR3 residues: CASSPTGANTEAFF. The CDR3 DNA reads TGTGCCAGCAGTCCGACAGGGGCGAACACTGAAGCTTTCTTT.

The rearrangement joins TRBV29-1 to TRBJ1-2; 7 bases agree with TRBD1. Trimming at V came to 5 bases and at J to 7 bases, leaving 4 bases not matched to a gene. Germline loops: CDR1 SQVTM, CDR2 ANQGSEA. This CDR3 spans 11 amino acids. The CDR3 sequence is CSVYRGGGYTF. The DNA for the CDR3 is TGCAGCGTTTACAGGGGAGGTGGCTACACCTTC.

This clone appeared a single time. V is TRBV6-5 and J is TRBJ1-1; D is perhaps TRBD1 (5 bases). There are 13 residues in the CDR3. V was clipped by 6 bases and J by 4 bases, with 12 bases between them. Looked up from germline, CDR1 is MNHEY and CDR2 is SVGAGI. The CDR3 region has the DNA TGTGCCAGCAGCCTCCCGGGGGGCACTGAAGCTTTCTTT. Its translation is CASSLPGGTEAFF.

The chain carries TRBV10-1 and TRBJ2-3, with 8 bases lining up with TRBD2. CDR3 length equals 14 residues. V dropped 6 bases and J dropped 3; count of bases not matched to a gene: 5. Germline CDR1 is WNHNN and CDR2 is SYGVQD (reference sequence). CDR3 region: CASRESGSTDTQYF. In DNA form, the CDR3 reads TGCGCCAGCAGGGAAAGCGGGAGTACAGATACGCAGTATTTT.

This rearrangement joins TRBV4-2 to TRBJ2-1; 7 bases fit TRBD2. The CDR3 has 15 amino acids. Germline lookup yields CDR1 LGHNA and CDR2 YNFKEQ. V lost 1 base and J lost 5; bases outside the gene matches: 5. CDR3 coding DNA: TGTGCCAGCAGCCAAGTCGGGGAGGGGAACAATGAGCAGTTCTTC. Protein product: CASSQVGEGNNEQFF.

Concerning this clone itself: The junction shows a germline mismatch at one end, possibly a read error. The chain recombines TRBV7-7 with TRBJ2-7; tentative D call: TRBD2 (7 bases). Germline-derived CDR1 and CDR2 are SSHAT and FNYEAQ (reference sequence). This CDR3 region has 15 residues. DNA for the CDR3: TGTGCTAGCAGCCCCGGGGAGGGGGGGACCTACGAGCAGTACTTC. It encodes CASSPGEGGTYEQYF.

This chain connects TRBV7-3 to TRBJ1-1; no definite D call. V lost 1 base, J lost 6 bases, and 12 bases lay in between. Germline CDR1 SGHTA, CDR2 FQGTGA. CDR3 length: 14 amino acids. Here the CDR3 reads CASSLNKGGSEAFF. DNA for the CDR3: TGTGCCAGCAGCTTAAACAAGGGAGGGTCTGAAGCTTTCTTT.

The chain has TRBV5-8 and TRBJ1-5, with a tentative D call TRBD1 (5 bases). The ends were cut back, 2 bases at V and 1 base at J, with 10 bases in the middle. This CDR3 comprises 15 residues. Germline CDR1 SGHTS, CDR2 YDEGEE. CDR3: CASSFQGFSNQPQHF. In DNA form, the CDR3 reads TGTGCCAGCAGCTTTCAGGGTTTCAGCAATCAGCCCCAGCATTTT.

The gene calls are TRBV27 and TRBJ2-1; 11 bases are shared with TRBD2. The germline V gene has CDR1 MNHEY and CDR2 SMNVEV (reference sequence). With 6 bases clipped from V and 7 bases from J, the junction kept 5 bases outside the gene matches. This CDR3 contains 14 residues. The CDR3 loop is CASRTSGARNEQFF. In DNA, the CDR3 is TGTGCCAGCAGGACTAGCGGGGCAAGGAATGAGCAGTTCTTC.

This clone came up once. The rearrangement links TRBV5-1 to TRBJ2-1; 9 bases are shared with TRBD1. The CDR3 loop spans 15 amino acids. V lost 4 bases, J lost 8 bases, and 10 bases stayed unmatched. Germline CDR1 reads SGHRS; CDR2 reads YFSETQ. Here the CDR3 reads CASSLGDRDAHEQFF. DNA for the CDR3: TGCGCCAGCAGCCTTGGGGACAGGGATGCCCATGAGCAGTTCTTC.

The chain is built from TRBV28 and TRBJ1-2; the D gene is possibly TRBD1 (5 bases). The V gene lost 1 base and the J gene lost 4 bases, with 13 bases spanning the gap. The CDR3 is made up of 15 amino acids. The germline gives CDR1 MDHEN, CDR2 SYDVKM. The CDR3 spells CASSLFVDSLYGYTF. CDR3 DNA: TGTGCCAGCAGTTTATTTGTCGACAGCCTCTATGGCTACACCTTC.

The rearrangement joins TRBV13 to TRBJ2-7, with TRBD2 matching over 8 bases. Trimming at V came to 5 bases and at J to 2 bases, leaving 11 bases not matched to a gene. Germline V lookup: CDR1 PRHDT, CDR2 FYEKMQ (reference sequence). This CDR3 region has 16 residues. The chain's CDR3 is CASSRRSGTRTYEQYF. For the CDR3, the DNA is TGTGCCAGCAGCCGTCGATCCGGGACTAGGACCTACGAGCAGTACTTC.

This chain links TRBV6-6 with TRBJ1-5, with TRBD1 identical over 7 bases. Germline V gene lookup returns CDR1 MNHNY and CDR2 SVGAGI (reference sequence). The CDR3 totals 14 residues. Germline trimming cut 4 bases from V and 4 bases from J; bases unmatched to any gene: 4. The CDR3 loop reads CASSSTGTNQPQHF. The CDR3 region has the DNA TGTGCCAGCAGTTCGACAGGGACAAATCAGCCCCAGCATTTT.

This chain joins TRBV4-1 and TRBJ2-7, with no clear D. The CDR3 is made up of 15 amino acids. V was cut by 0 bases and J by 2 bases, with 11 bases left in between. Germline values: CDR1 MGHRA, CDR2 YSYEKL. CDR3 region: CASSQELGATYEQYF. CDR3 sequence (DNA): TGCGCCAGCAGCCAAGAGTTAGGAGCGACCTACGAGCAGTACTTC.

This clone was recorded a few times. This chain links TRBV7-2 with TRBJ2-5; a possible D gene is TRBD2 (5 bases). The germline gives CDR1 SGHTA, CDR2 FQGNSA. The CDR3 spans 15 residues. V was trimmed by 1 base and J by 2 bases, leaving 11 bases between them. CDR3 in amino acids: CASSLGVGKQETQYF. The CDR3 DNA follows: TGTGCCAGCAGCTTAGGGGTCGGGAAACAAGAGACCCAGTACTTC.

The gene calls are TRBV4-1 and TRBJ1-5, with a weak D call TRBD1 (5 bases). The CDR3 is 14 amino acids. V was pared by 0 bases and J by 4 bases, with 7 bases between. Germline V gene sequence: CDR1 MGHRA, CDR2 YSYEKL. The chain's CDR3 is CASSQDHRNQPQHF. The CDR3 DNA sequence: TGCGCCAGCAGCCAAGATCACAGGAATCAGCCCCAGCATTTT.

The rearrangement joins TRBV25-1 to TRBJ2-5; TRBD1 agrees at 8 bases. Trimming at V came to 3 bases and at J to 3 bases, leaving 3 bases not matched to a gene. The germline gives CDR1 MGHDK, CDR2 SYGVNS. This CDR3 is 14 amino acids long. The CDR3 loop reads CASSERTGKETQYF. CDR3 nucleotide sequence: TGTGCCAGCAGTGAGAGGACAGGGAAAGAGACCCAGTACTTC.

The V gene is TRBV6-5, the J gene TRBJ2-7; 16 bases map to TRBD2. The length of the CDR3 is 16 residues. J gave up 7 bases and V 0 bases, and 3 bases lay outside the gene matches. Looked up from germline, CDR1 is MNHEY and CDR2 is SVGAGI. CDR3 in DNA: TGTGCCAGCAGTTACTCGGGACTAGCGGGAGGGCGTGAGCAGTACTTC. Amino acid sequence: CASSYSGLAGGREQYF.

The chain carries TRBV7-9 and TRBJ1-2; D perhaps matches TRBD1 (6 bases). CDR3 length equals 12 residues. Germline CDR1 and CDR2: SEHNR and FQNEAQ (reference sequence). V was clipped by 8 bases and J by 3 bases, with 10 bases between them. The CDR3 region has the DNA TGTGCCAGCTCCTCAGGGGACTATGGCTACACCTTC. This gives the protein CASSSGDYGYTF.

The chain recombines TRBV11-2 with TRBJ2-2; the match to TRBD2 covers 9 bases. This CDR3 has 17 amino acids. V was clipped by 5 bases and J by 7 bases; unmatched bases: 14. The germline V gene has CDR1 SGHAT and CDR2 FQNNGV. The CDR3 reads CASSPEGASGTVGELFF. DNA of the CDR3: TGTGCCAGCAGCCCAGAGGGGGCTAGCGGGACCGTCGGGGAGCTGTTTTTT.

The chain has TRBV6-5 and TRBJ1-2, with a possible D match to TRBD1 (6 bases). CDR1 and CDR2 (germline): MNHEY, SVGAGI. The CDR3 contains 12 residues. V was pared by 6 bases and J by 4 bases, with 9 bases between. CDR3 sequence: CASRQGSYGYTF. CDR3 bases: TGTGCCAGCAGACAGGGAAGCTATGGCTACACCTTC.

The chain is built from TRBV5-4 and TRBJ2-1; 7 nucleotides align to TRBD2. Germline V gene sequence: CDR1 SGHNT, CDR2 YYREEE (reference sequence). Trimming cost V 0 bases and J 7 bases; bases outside gene matches: 13. The CDR3 sequence is 17 residues long. Here the CDR3 reads CASSLGGGSVRLNEQFF. The CDR3 DNA is TGTGCCAGCAGCTTGGGTGGCGGGAGCGTGAGGTTGAATGAGCAGTTCTTC.

This rearrangement joins TRBV10-3 to TRBJ2-3; 12 bases match TRBD2. Germline CDR1 and CDR2: ENHRY and SYGVKD. The length of the CDR3 is 18 residues. With V trimmed by 5 bases and J by 5 bases, 14 bases remained unmatched. This CDR3 is CAISTGTSGLRVGDTQYF. CDR3 nucleotides: TGTGCCATCAGTACCGGGACTAGCGGGCTGAGAGTGGGAGATACGCAGTATTTT.

The chain links TRBV9 to TRBJ2-1; 7 positions agree with TRBD1. The length of the CDR3 is 18 residues. Germline CDR1 reads SGDLS; CDR2 reads YYNGEE. V dropped 0 bases and J dropped 0; count of bases not matched to a gene: 9. The CDR3: CASSVGDRDLYSYNEQFF. The DNA for the CDR3 is TGTGCCAGCAGCGTAGGCGACAGGGACCTTTACTCCTACAATGAGCAGTTCTTC.

As DNA, the CDR3 is TGTGCCAGTAGTAGCGGACAGGGTCCCTACGAGCAGTACTTC. Translating gives CASSSGQGPYEQYF. J is TRBJ2-7 and V is TRBV19; 8 bases fit TRBD1. Germline CDR1 is LNHDA and CDR2 is SQIVND (reference sequence). J lost 2 bases, V lost 4 bases, and 4 bases had no gene match. CDR3 size: 14 residues. Together with reference TRBV19 and TRBJ2-7, the CDR3 gives the full variable domain: DGGITQSPKYLFRKEGQNVTLSCEQNLNHDAMYWYRQDPGQGLRLIYYSQIVNDFQKGDIAEGYSVSREKKESFPLTVTSAQKNPTAFYLCASSSGQGPYEQYFGPGTRLTVT.

This rearrangement joins TRBV2 to TRBJ2-5; tentatively, D is TRBD2 (6 bases). The CDR3 length is 15 residues. Trimming stripped 8 bases from V and 5 bases from J, with 21 bases between. Germline V CDR1 and CDR2: SNHLY, FYNNEI. The CDR3 spells CASSRAGSWGETQYF. In DNA, the CDR3 is TGTGCCAGCTCTAGGGCCGGGAGTTGGGGCGAGACCCAGTACTTC.

This rearrangement joins TRBV5-4 to TRBJ2-1; a weak D match, TRBD2 (6 bases). CDR3 length equals 14 residues. The germline CDR1 and CDR2 sequences are SGHNT and YYREEE (reference sequence). Trimming removed 4 bases from V and 7 bases from J, with 15 bases in between. CDR3 sequence reads: CASSTGGALNEQFF. The DNA of the CDR3 is TGTGCCAGCAGCACCGGGGGAGCTCTAAATGAGCAGTTCTTC.